These T cell receptor beta chains were read from a single sample in a study of CD4 T cells in relation to SARS-CoV-2 and coronaviruses. TCRdb keeps only in-frame clones here, not all; method: immunoSEQ multiplex PCR. This sample has about 26,000 clones, with about four fifths found just once. Their recognized antigens are unknown. The sequenced sample consisted of CD4+ T cells from PBMCs, cultured in vitro. The receptor set was obtained from a human donor in good health. Each CDR3 is given with its conserved first and last residue. A D gene is named only where the DNA matches it firmly. The listing skips clone size in some rows; elsewhere it reads once, few, many or a size class.

v_call: TRBV28; j_call: TRBJ1-2; d_call: TRBD1; clone_size: .; cdr3_length: 17; cdr3_nt: TGTGCCAGCAGCCAACCCCACACAGGGGGCCTTAAGGATGGCTACACCTTC; cdr3_aa: CASSQPHTGGLKDGYTF
v_call: TRBV30; j_call: TRBJ1-4; d_call: .; clone_size: .; cdr3_length: 13; cdr3_nt: TGTGCCTCTTCGGTAGGGAATCGTGAAAAACTGTTTTTT; cdr3_aa: CASSVGNREKLFF
v_call: TRBV5-1; j_call: TRBJ1-1; d_call: .; clone_size: few; cdr3_length: 13; cdr3_nt: TGCGCCAGCAGCTTACATGTTAACACTGAAGCTTTCTTT; cdr3_aa: CASSLHVNTEAFF
v_call: TRBV6-2/TRBV6-3; j_call: TRBJ2-3; d_call: TRBD2; clone_size: .; cdr3_length: 19; cdr3_nt: TGTGCCAGCAGTTACCCCCTAGGACTAGCGGGGGGGGAATCAGATACGCAGTATTTT; cdr3_aa: CASSYPLGLAGGESDTQYF
v_call: TRBV12-5; j_call: TRBJ1-3; d_call: .; clone_size: .; cdr3_length: 17; cdr3_nt: TGTGCTAGTGGTGTACGACAGGTCTTCGACTCTGGAAACACCATATATTTT; cdr3_aa: CASGVRQVFDSGNTIYF
v_call: TRBV4-3; j_call: TRBJ2-3; d_call: .; clone_size: .; cdr3_length: 17; cdr3_nt: TGCGCCAGCAGCCAAGACGGTCAGGGGAGGTTAACAGATACGCAGTATTTT; cdr3_aa: CASSQDGQGRLTDTQYF
v_call: TRBV10-3; j_call: TRBJ2-6; d_call: .; clone_size: .; cdr3_length: 17; cdr3_nt: TGTGCCATCAGTGAGTCGATTAGGGGATCTGGGGCCAACGTCCTGACTTTC; cdr3_aa: CAISESIRGSGANVLTF
v_call: TRBV19; j_call: TRBJ2-2; d_call: .; clone_size: .; cdr3_length: 15; cdr3_nt: TGTGCCAGTAGTATAATGGGGGTGAACACCGGGGAGCTGTTTTTT; cdr3_aa: CASSIMGVNTGELFF
v_call: TRBV19; j_call: TRBJ2-2; d_call: .; clone_size: .; cdr3_length: 19; cdr3_nt: TGTGCCAGTAGTACCCTCCTTTGGCGGGGCGTCGGTCGGACCGGGGAGCTGTTTTTT; cdr3_aa: CASSTLLWRGVGRTGELFF
v_call: TRBV11-2; j_call: TRBJ2-3; d_call: .; clone_size: .; cdr3_length: 14; cdr3_nt: TGTGCCAGCAGCGCCTCCGGGGCGGGAGATACGCAGTATTTT; cdr3_aa: CASSASGAGDTQYF
v_call: TRBV30; j_call: TRBJ2-1; d_call: TRBD1; clone_size: .; cdr3_length: 11; cdr3_nt: TGTGCCTGGAGCCCCGGGACAGGGAAGTTCTTC; cdr3_aa: CAWSPGTGKFF
v_call: TRBV19; j_call: TRBJ1-6; d_call: TRBD1; clone_size: once; cdr3_length: 17; cdr3_nt: TGTGCCAGTAGGACCGGGACAGCCACTTCCTATAATTCACCCCTCCACTTT; cdr3_aa: CASRTGTATSYNSPLHF
v_call: TRBV6-6; j_call: TRBJ1-1; d_call: .; clone_size: .; cdr3_length: 14; cdr3_nt: TGTGCCGTTTACCGGGCCGAAGCGGACACTGAAGCTTTCTTT; cdr3_aa: CAVYRAEADTEAFF
v_call: TRBV18; j_call: TRBJ2-7; d_call: .; clone_size: .; cdr3_length: 13; cdr3_nt: TGTGCCAGCTCCCTTGGAGGCCCCTACGAGCAGTACTTC; cdr3_aa: CASSLGGPYEQYF
v_call: TRBV7-2; j_call: TRBJ1-4; d_call: .; clone_size: .; cdr3_length: 15; cdr3_nt: TGTGCCACGGGACTGGCGGACGCAACTAATGAAAAACTGTTTTTT; cdr3_aa: CATGLADATNEKLFF
v_call: TRBV5-1; j_call: TRBJ2-1; d_call: TRBD2; clone_size: once; cdr3_length: 15; cdr3_nt: TGCGCCAGCAGATTTAGCGGGAGCTCCTACAATGAGCAGTTCTTC; cdr3_aa: CASRFSGSSYNEQFF
v_call: TRBV18; j_call: TRBJ1-1; d_call: .; clone_size: .; cdr3_length: 14; cdr3_nt: TGTGCCAGCTCACCAAACAGGGCGGATACTGAAGCTTTCTTT; cdr3_aa: CASSPNRADTEAFF
v_call: TRBV18; j_call: TRBJ1-1; d_call: TRBD1; clone_size: .; cdr3_length: 15; cdr3_nt: TGTGCCAGCTCACCTAGGACAGGGGGAGGCCCTGAAGCTTTCTTT; cdr3_aa: CASSPRTGGGPEAFF
v_call: TRBV19; j_call: TRBJ2-2; d_call: TRBD1; clone_size: few; cdr3_length: 15; cdr3_nt: TGTGCCAGTAGTCCCGGGACAGGGAACACCGGGGAGCTGTTTTTT; cdr3_aa: CASSPGTGNTGELFF
v_call: TRBV4-1; j_call: TRBJ2-5; d_call: .; clone_size: once; cdr3_length: 16; cdr3_nt: TGCGCCAGCAGCCAAGATCGTGGGGGCGCGTCAGAGACCCAGTACTTC; cdr3_aa: CASSQDRGGASETQYF
v_call: TRBV4-1; j_call: TRBJ2-5; d_call: .; clone_size: once; cdr3_length: 16; cdr3_nt: TGCGCCAGCAGCCGGTCCCTAGTTAGGGGACCGGAGACCCAGTACTTC; cdr3_aa: CASSRSLVRGPETQYF
v_call: TRBV19; j_call: TRBJ2-7; d_call: TRBD1; clone_size: .; cdr3_length: 16; cdr3_nt: TGTGCCAGTAGTACGCCCGGGACAGGTAGCTCCTACGAGCAGTACTTC; cdr3_aa: CASSTPGTGSSYEQYF
v_call: TRBV7-2; j_call: TRBJ2-1; d_call: .; clone_size: .; cdr3_length: 14; cdr3_nt: TGTGCCAGCAGACCGAATAGCGGATACAATGAGCAGTTCTTC; cdr3_aa: CASRPNSGYNEQFF
v_call: TRBV7-2; j_call: TRBJ1-2; d_call: TRBD1; clone_size: .; cdr3_length: 12; cdr3_nt: TGTGCCAGCAGCCGCAGGGGGCGAGGCTACACCTTC; cdr3_aa: CASSRRGRGYTF
v_call: TRBV13; j_call: TRBJ1-5; d_call: TRBD1; clone_size: .; cdr3_length: 13; cdr3_nt: TGTGCCAGCAGTCGCCAGCCCTCGGGACAGCAACATTTT; cdr3_aa: CASSRQPSGQQHF
v_call: TRBV10-3; j_call: TRBJ1-3; d_call: .; clone_size: .; cdr3_length: 13; cdr3_nt: TGTGCCATCAGAGGTTCCTCTGGAAACACCATATATTTT; cdr3_aa: CAIRGSSGNTIYF
v_call: TRBV5-1; j_call: TRBJ2-2; d_call: .; clone_size: .; cdr3_length: 13; cdr3_nt: TGCGCCAGCAGCTCGACAGTAACCGGGGAGCTGTTTTTT; cdr3_aa: CASSSTVTGELFF
v_call: TRBV7-8; j_call: TRBJ2-5; d_call: TRBD1; clone_size: .; cdr3_length: 18; cdr3_nt: TGTGCCAGCAGCTGGAGACCCGGCAGGGGGCGTCCACAAGAGACCCAGTACTTC; cdr3_aa: CASSWRPGRGRPQETQYF
v_call: TRBV7-2; j_call: TRBJ1-6; d_call: TRBD1; clone_size: once; cdr3_length: 16; cdr3_nt: TGTGCCAGCAGCTTAGTTTGGACAGGGGGTAATTCACCCCTCCACTTT; cdr3_aa: CASSLVWTGGNSPLHF
v_call: TRBV7-9; j_call: TRBJ1-2; d_call: .; clone_size: few; cdr3_length: 13; cdr3_nt: TGTGCCAGCAGCTCAAGCCGAAACTATGGCTACACCTTC; cdr3_aa: CASSSSRNYGYTF
v_call: TRBV7-3; j_call: TRBJ2-6; d_call: .; clone_size: .; cdr3_length: 15; cdr3_nt: TGTGCCAGCAGCCCGCAGAGCTCTGGGGCCAACGTCCTGACTTTC; cdr3_aa: CASSPQSSGANVLTF
v_call: TRBV7-6; j_call: TRBJ2-1; d_call: .; clone_size: .; cdr3_length: 12; cdr3_nt: TGTGCCAGCAGCTGGGGAGGCGATGAGCAGTTCTTC; cdr3_aa: CASSWGGDEQFF
v_call: TRBV4-1; j_call: TRBJ2-3; d_call: .; clone_size: .; cdr3_length: 15; cdr3_nt: TGCGCCAGCAGCCTCACGGGACCATACACAGATACGCAGTATTTT; cdr3_aa: CASSLTGPYTDTQYF
v_call: TRBV29-1; j_call: TRBJ2-3; d_call: .; clone_size: .; cdr3_length: 14; cdr3_nt: TGCAGCGGGGGTCGAGGGAGCCCCCCAGATACGCAGTATTTT; cdr3_aa: CSGGRGSPPDTQYF
v_call: TRBV2; j_call: TRBJ1-2; d_call: .; clone_size: .; cdr3_length: 12; cdr3_nt: TGTGCCAGCCAGGGCACCAACTATGGCTACACCTTC; cdr3_aa: CASQGTNYGYTF
v_call: TRBV19; j_call: TRBJ1-5; d_call: .; clone_size: .; cdr3_length: 15; cdr3_nt: TGTGCCAGTAGTCCCGGGGTTGATAGCAATCAGCCCCAGCATTTT; cdr3_aa: CASSPGVDSNQPQHF
v_call: TRBV5-1; j_call: TRBJ1-1; d_call: .; clone_size: large; cdr3_length: 15; cdr3_nt: TGCGCCAGCAGCCCACGCGAAGGGGGGAACACTGAAGCTTTCTTT; cdr3_aa: CASSPREGGNTEAFF
v_call: TRBV5-1; j_call: TRBJ2-5; d_call: TRBD2; clone_size: .; cdr3_length: 15; cdr3_nt: TGCGCCAGCAGCTTGGAACTAGCGGGGCACGGGGCCCAGTACTTC; cdr3_aa: CASSLELAGHGAQYF
v_call: TRBV6-2/TRBV6-3; j_call: TRBJ2-1; d_call: TRBD2; clone_size: .; cdr3_length: 18; cdr3_nt: TGTGCCAGCAGTCACAGGCCCCCGGGGACTAGCGGGAGGACGGTGCAGTTCTTC; cdr3_aa: CASSHRPPGTSGRTVQFF
v_call: TRBV6-1; j_call: TRBJ2-1; d_call: .; clone_size: large; cdr3_length: 17; cdr3_nt: TGTGCCAGCAGTGAACCCCGGGGAAGCGGAGGTTACAATGAGCAGTTCTTC; cdr3_aa: CASSEPRGSGGYNEQFF
v_call: TRBV7-8; j_call: TRBJ1-2; d_call: .; clone_size: .; cdr3_length: 14; cdr3_nt: TGTGCCAGCAGCCGCGGGCCAGGGGCAGGAGGCTACACCTTC; cdr3_aa: CASSRGPGAGGYTF
v_call: TRBV6-4; j_call: TRBJ1-2; d_call: .; clone_size: .; cdr3_length: 17; cdr3_nt: TGTGCCAGCAGTGACTCAGTCCGGGGATACGTTATTTATGGCTACACCTTC; cdr3_aa: CASSDSVRGYVIYGYTF
v_call: TRBV27; j_call: TRBJ2-2; d_call: .; clone_size: .; cdr3_length: 16; cdr3_nt: TGTGCCAGCAGTTTCTCCGGGACGTTTAACACCGGGGAGCTGTTTTTT; cdr3_aa: CASSFSGTFNTGELFF
v_call: TRBV3-1/TRBV3-2; j_call: TRBJ1-2; d_call: TRBD1; clone_size: once; cdr3_length: 16; cdr3_nt: TGTGCCAGCAGCCAAGACCCCAGGGGGACTATCTATGGCTACACCTTC; cdr3_aa: CASSQDPRGTIYGYTF
v_call: TRBV6-5; j_call: TRBJ2-3; d_call: TRBD2; clone_size: .; cdr3_length: 14; cdr3_nt: TGTGCCAGCACACTAGCGGGAGCCACAGATACGCAGTATTTT; cdr3_aa: CASTLAGATDTQYF
v_call: TRBV11-3; j_call: TRBJ2-3; d_call: TRBD2; clone_size: .; cdr3_length: 14; cdr3_nt: TGTGCCAGCAGCGGGACTAGCGGGACAGATACGCAGTATTTT; cdr3_aa: CASSGTSGTDTQYF
v_call: TRBV7-2; j_call: TRBJ2-7; d_call: TRBD2; clone_size: once; cdr3_length: 14; cdr3_nt: TGTGCCAGCAGCCGCGGGGGGAGCTCCTACGAGCAGTACTTC; cdr3_aa: CASSRGGSSYEQYF
v_call: TRBV11-3; j_call: TRBJ2-1; d_call: TRBD2; clone_size: .; cdr3_length: 17; cdr3_nt: TGTGCCAGCAGCTTAGATGGAGGAGCGGGGGGGCTTAATGAGCAGTTCTTC; cdr3_aa: CASSLDGGAGGLNEQFF
v_call: TRBV19; j_call: TRBJ2-3; d_call: .; clone_size: .; cdr3_length: 13; cdr3_nt: TGTGCCAGTGCCCCGGGCAACACAGATACGCAGTATTTT; cdr3_aa: CASAPGNTDTQYF
v_call: TRBV3-1/TRBV3-2; j_call: TRBJ2-5; d_call: .; clone_size: .; cdr3_length: 15; cdr3_nt: TGTGCCAGCAGCCAACCCGCGGCATTGTTAGAGACCCAGTACTTC; cdr3_aa: CASSQPAALLETQYF
v_call: TRBV7-9; j_call: TRBJ1-2; d_call: .; clone_size: .; cdr3_length: 14; cdr3_nt: TGTGCCAGCAGCTTAGCTTCGGGGAACTATGGCTACACCTTC; cdr3_aa: CASSLASGNYGYTF
v_call: TRBV29-1; j_call: TRBJ2-5; d_call: TRBD2; clone_size: .; cdr3_length: 15; cdr3_nt: TGCAGCGTCGCTACTAGCGGGAGGGCCGGGGAGACCCAGTACTTC; cdr3_aa: CSVATSGRAGETQYF
v_call: TRBV19; j_call: TRBJ1-6; d_call: .; clone_size: few; cdr3_length: 15; cdr3_nt: TGTGCCAGTAGTACGATACAGGGAAGCGGTTCACCCCTCCACTTT; cdr3_aa: CASSTIQGSGSPLHF
v_call: TRBV15; j_call: TRBJ2-7; d_call: .; clone_size: .; cdr3_length: 12; cdr3_nt: TGTGCCACCAGCAGCGTGAAATTGGAGCAGTACTTC; cdr3_aa: CATSSVKLEQYF